Below are 25 T cell receptor beta chains sequenced from a single sample in a study of cytomegalovirus exposure and HLA in healthy donors. The PCR used 60 Vbeta and 13 Jbeta primers. Profiled with immunoSEQ multiplex PCR; TCRdb holds only in-frame clones, not every one. Of approximately 160,000 clones listed, almost 85% are singletons. Sample: PBMCs. Source of these receptors: a boy aged 2-15 years in good health and CMV-seronegative.

The chain has TRBV6-5 and TRBJ2-3; D ambiguous. Trimming left V 2 bases short and J 7 bases short, with 13 bases between. This CDR3 contains 14 residues. Germline V lookup: CDR1 MNHEY, CDR2 SVGAGI. The chain's CDR3 is CASSYETSPNTQYF. CDR3 sequence (DNA): TGTGCCAGCAGTTACGAGACAAGCCCGAATACGCAGTATTTT.

The V gene is TRBV4-1, the J gene TRBJ1-2; 10 nucleotides agree with TRBD1. Trimming took 1 base from V and 5 from J; bases not matched to a gene: 4. The CDR3 runs to 15 residues. CDR1 is MGHRA, CDR2 YSYEKL, per germline. This chain's CDR3 is CASSQVGQGTYGYTF. In DNA, the CDR3 is TGCGCCAGCAGCCAAGTGGGACAGGGGACTTATGGCTACACCTTC.

The chain has TRBV5-6 and TRBJ1-2; TRBD1 matches 8 bases. Unmatched junction bases numbered 15, after V lost 1 base and J lost 4 bases. The CDR3 runs 18 residues. Germline CDR1 is SGHDT and CDR2 is YYEEEE. The DNA for the CDR3 is TGTGCCAGCAGCTTGTTTGCCAGGGGGCGATTCAGCATCTATGGCTACACCTTC. Translating it yields CASSLFARGRFSIYGYTF.

V gene TRBV28 combines with J gene TRBJ2-7, with 16 bases aligning to TRBD2. The CDR3 loop spans 15 amino acids. CDR1 and CDR2 (germline): MDHEN, SYDVKM. Trimming at V came to 7 bases and at J to 7 bases, leaving 7 bases not matched to a gene. CDR3 bases: TGTGCCAGCAAGGGACTAGCGGGAGGGCCTGGAGAGCAGTACTTC. It translates to CASKGLAGGPGEQYF.

The V gene is TRBV27, the J gene TRBJ2-7; D is unclear. Germline V gene lookup returns CDR1 MNHEY and CDR2 SMNVEV (reference sequence). Trimming took off 3 bases at V and 1 base at J, with 7 bases between the two ends. The CDR3 spans 13 residues. The CDR3 DNA reads as TGTGCCAGCAGTTTGGGCACGTCCTACGAGCAGTACTTC. Translation gives CASSLGTSYEQYF.

The chain links TRBV5-1 to TRBJ1-1, with TRBD1 matching over 7 bases. Germline V gene data show CDR1 as SGHRS and CDR2 as YFSETQ. J gave up 3 bases and V 3 bases, and 8 bases lay outside the gene matches. CDR3 length: 15 residues. The CDR3 reads CASSSTGVRDTEAFF. CDR3 bases: TGCGCCAGCAGCTCCACAGGGGTGAGGGACACTGAAGCTTTCTTT. The full variable domain, completed using reference TRBV5-1 and TRBJ1-1, is KAGVTQTPRYLIKTRGQQVTLSCSPISGHRSVSWYQQTPGQGLQFLFEYFSETQRNKGNFPGRFSGRQFSNSRSEMNVSTLELGDSALYLCASSSTGVRDTEAFFGQGTRLTVV.

This rearrangement joins TRBV5-5 to TRBJ2-1; 13 nucleotides line up with TRBD2. CDR1 and CDR2 (germline): SGHKS, YYEKEE (reference sequence). V was pared by 5 bases and J by 8 bases, with 7 bases of the junction left unmatched. The CDR3 is 15 residues long. The chain's CDR3 is CASRNGTSGIYEQFF. The CDR3 region has the DNA TGTGCCAGCAGAAACGGGACTAGCGGGATTTATGAGCAGTTCTTC. Drawing the rest from reference TRBV5-5 and TRBJ2-1, the complete variable domain is DAGVTQSPTHLIKTRGQQVTLRCSPISGHKSVSWYQQVLGQGPQFIFQYYEKEERGRGNFPDRFSARQFPNYSSELNVNALLLGDSALYLCASRNGTSGIYEQFFGPGTRLTVL.

The CDR3 reads CASSQRTGSSYEQYF. The CDR3 bases are TGCGCCAGCAGCCAGAGGACAGGGAGTTCCTACGAGCAGTACTTC. V gene TRBV4-1 combines with J gene TRBJ2-7; 8 positions agree with TRBD1. The CDR3 is 15 amino acids. Trimming took 3 bases from V and 1 from J; bases not matched to a gene: 5. Germline V lookup: CDR1 MGHRA, CDR2 YSYEKL.

This clone was found a few times. The chain has TRBV6-1 and TRBJ1-5; 7 nucleotides match TRBD1. CDR1 is MNHNS, CDR2 SASEGT, per germline. Germline trimming cut 6 bases from V and 7 bases from J; bases unmatched to any gene: 6. CDR3 length: 13 amino acids. CDR3 in DNA: TGTGCCAGCAGCTTGACAGGGCGCCAGCCCCAGCATTTT. This codes for CASSLTGRQPQHF.

The chain employs TRBV28 and TRBJ2-1, with 8 bases identical to TRBD2. CDR3 size: 14 residues. Germline-derived CDR1 and CDR2 are MDHEN and SYDVKM. Trimming took 5 bases from V and 6 from J; bases not matched to a gene: 6. The CDR3 DNA reads as TGTGCCAGCAGTCTTCGGACTAGCAGCAATGAGCAGTTCTTC. Its translation is CASSLRTSSNEQFF.

V usage is TRBV29-1 and J usage is TRBJ2-5; D gene unclear. The CDR3 has 14 residues. V shed 6 bases and J shed 0 bases, with 14 bases lying between them. Germline V CDR1 and CDR2: SQVTM, ANQGSEA. The CDR3 sequence: CSVMRRQYQETQYF. The CDR3 region has the DNA TGCAGCGTGATGCGCAGGCAGTACCAAGAGACCCAGTACTTC.

The chain joins TRBV11-3 to TRBJ1-3; TRBD1 aligns across 8 bases. The V gene's germline CDR1 is SGHNT and CDR2 YENEEA. V lost 4 bases, J lost 4 bases, and 3 bases stayed unmatched. There are 14 residues in the CDR3. The CDR3 DNA reads TGTGCCAGCAGCTCGACAGGGGCCGGAAACACCATATATTTT. This sequence encodes CASSSTGAGNTIYF.

V usage is TRBV30 and J usage is TRBJ1-2; tentatively, D is TRBD1 (5 bases). Between the trimmed V and J ends, which lost 1 base and 5 bases, there was a span of 11 bases. CDR3 size: 13 residues. Germline V gene sequence: CDR1 GTSNPN, CDR2 SVGIG (reference sequence). This CDR3 is CAWSAERQYGYTF. The CDR3, as DNA: TGTGCCTGGAGTGCGGAACGACAGTATGGCTACACCTTC.

J is TRBJ2-3 and V is TRBV5-6; D not certain. Deletions cut 2 bases from V and 6 bases from J, with 7 bases between. The CDR3 contains 12 residues. Germline lookup yields CDR1 SGHDT and CDR2 YYEEEE. In DNA form, the CDR3 reads TGTGCCAGCAGCTTAAGCCGGGATACGCAGTATTTT. It codes for CASSLSRDTQYF. The variable domain in full, completed from reference TRBV5-6 and TRBJ2-3, reads DAGVTQSPTHLIKTRGQQVTLRCSPKSGHDTVSWYQQALGQGPQFIFQYYEEEERQRGNFPDRFSGHQFPNYSSELNVNALLLGDSALYLCASSLSRDTQYFGPGTRLTVL.

The chain links TRBV4-1 to TRBJ2-7; D is possibly TRBD1 (6 bases). Per the germline V gene, CDR1 is MGHRA and CDR2 is YSYEKL. The CDR3 covers 16 residues. V gave up 3 bases and J gave up 0 bases, with 15 bases separating them. CDR3 residues: CASSHSPGHLSYEQYF. CDR3 bases: TGCGCCAGCAGCCATTCCCCGGGACACCTCTCCTACGAGCAGTACTTC.

The chain uses TRBV29-1 and TRBJ2-3; 9 bases match TRBD1. This CDR3 region has 15 residues. From germline, CDR1 is SQVTM and CDR2 ANQGSEA. Losses at the gene ends were 0 bases for V and 4 bases for J; bases not matched to a gene: 5. This chain's CDR3 is CSVEDIGQGPDTQYF. CDR3 nucleotide sequence: TGCAGCGTTGAAGACATCGGACAGGGGCCAGATACGCAGTATTTT.

The V gene is TRBV7-9, the J gene TRBJ2-3, with a possible D match to TRBD2 (6 bases). The germline CDR1 and CDR2 sequences are SEHNR and FQNEAQ (reference sequence). Trimming removed 5 bases at V and 1 base at J, with 19 bases between. This CDR3 has 17 amino acids. Here the CDR3 DNA reads TGTGCCAGCAGCCCCGGGACTTCCGCTTCCCGCACAGATACGCAGTATTTT. Encoded protein: CASSPGTSASRTDTQYF. Full variable domain (outside the CDR3, taken from reference TRBV7-9 and TRBJ2-3): DTGVSQNPRHKITKRGQNVTFRCDPISEHNRLYWYRQTLGQGPEFLTYFQNEAQLEKSRLLSDRFSAERPKGSFSTLEIQRTEQGDSAMYLCASSPGTSASRTDTQYFGPGTRLTVL.

The V and J genes are TRBV2 and TRBJ2-7, with no clear D. Germline values: CDR1 SNHLY, CDR2 FYNNEI. This CDR3 has 15 amino acids. V was cut by 3 bases and J by 3 bases, with 15 bases left in between. The CDR3 DNA sequence: TGTGCCAGCAGTGATATTGTCAGGTCGCTCTACGAGCAGTACTTC. Its translation is CASSDIVRSLYEQYF.

This clone was counted between two and nine times. The gene calls are TRBV27 and TRBJ2-2; possible D gene TRBD1, 5 bases. The germline V gene has CDR1 MNHEY and CDR2 SMNVEV (reference sequence). V lost 3 bases and J lost 1, with 12 bases in between. This CDR3 spans 16 amino acids. In nucleotides, the CDR3 is TGTGCCAGCAGTTTCAACCCCGGACAGAACACCGGGGAGCTGTTTTTT. Translation: CASSFNPGQNTGELFF.

The V gene is TRBV6-5, the J gene TRBJ2-7, with a weak D call TRBD1 (6 bases). CDR1 MNHEY and CDR2 SVGAGI come from the germline V gene. Trimming pared 4 bases from V and 0 bases from J, leaving 10 bases between. This CDR3 region has 14 residues. As DNA, the CDR3 is TGTGCCAGCAGTTCGACAGGCCACTCCTACGAGCAGTACTTC. Encoded protein: CASSSTGHSYEQYF.

This clone appeared once. V is TRBV10-3 and J is TRBJ2-1; 9 bases match TRBD2. This CDR3 has 17 amino acids. The J segment lost 6 bases and the V segment lost 5 bases, leaving 14 bases of the junction unmatched. CDR1 ENHRY and CDR2 SYGVKD come from the germline V gene. The CDR3 loop is CAISNHLAGEVGNEQFF. The CDR3 nucleotides are TGTGCCATCAGTAACCACTTAGCGGGAGAGGTTGGCAATGAGCAGTTCTTC.

The genes are TRBV6-6 and TRBJ1-2, with D possibly being TRBD1 (6 bases). Germline V CDR1 and CDR2: MNHNY, SVGAGI (reference sequence). Trimming pared 0 bases from V and 2 bases from J, leaving 7 bases between. The CDR3 is made up of 14 amino acids. The CDR3 here is CASSYSDRNYGYTF. CDR3 DNA sequence: TGTGCCAGCAGTTACTCGGACAGAAACTATGGCTACACCTTC.

The V and J genes are TRBV28 and TRBJ1-2, with a tentative D call TRBD1 (5 bases). Trimming shortened V by 5 bases and J by 8 bases, and 21 bases separated the two germline ends. This CDR3 comprises 15 residues. Germline lookup yields CDR1 MDHEN and CDR2 SYDVKM. CDR3 nucleotide sequence: TGTGCCAGCAGTACCTCCAGGGAGGAAATTTGCGGCTACACCTTC. Encoded protein: CASSTSREEICGYTF.

V gene TRBV11-3 combines with J gene TRBJ2-1; 9 nucleotides align to TRBD2. J was trimmed by 11 bases and V by 5 bases; bases with no gene match: 4. CDR3 length: 12 amino acids. Germline CDR1 is SGHNT and CDR2 is YENEEA. This chain's CDR3 is CASSPGTSKQFF. Here the CDR3 DNA reads TGTGCCAGCAGCCCGGGGACTAGCAAGCAGTTCTTC.

The rearrangement uses TRBV21-1 and TRBJ2-3; TRBD2 reflects the table's D call only, with no check against the DNA. TRBV21-1 is shown as a pseudogene. The CDR3 loop spans 18 amino acids. The CDR3, as DNA: TGTGCCAGCAGGACGGGACTAGCGGGAGGACCCTCCACAGATACGCAGTATTTT. Translated, it gives CASRTGLAGGPSTDTQYF.